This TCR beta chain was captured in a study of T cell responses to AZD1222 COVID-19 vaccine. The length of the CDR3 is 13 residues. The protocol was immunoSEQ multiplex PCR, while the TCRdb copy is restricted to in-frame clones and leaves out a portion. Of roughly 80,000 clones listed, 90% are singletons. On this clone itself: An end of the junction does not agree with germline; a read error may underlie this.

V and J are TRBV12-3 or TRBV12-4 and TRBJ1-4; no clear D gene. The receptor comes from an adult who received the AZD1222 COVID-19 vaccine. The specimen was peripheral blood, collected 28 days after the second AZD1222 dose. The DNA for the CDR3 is TGTACCAGCAGTTTTACCCTTAATGAAAAACTGTTTTTT. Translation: CTSSFTLNEKLFF.